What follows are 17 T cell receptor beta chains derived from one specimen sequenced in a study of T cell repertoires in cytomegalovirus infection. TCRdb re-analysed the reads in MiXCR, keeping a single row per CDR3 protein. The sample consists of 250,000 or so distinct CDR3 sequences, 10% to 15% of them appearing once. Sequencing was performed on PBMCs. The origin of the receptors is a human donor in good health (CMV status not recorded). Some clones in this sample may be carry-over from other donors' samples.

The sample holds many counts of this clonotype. CDR3 sequence: CASSDDRGLWYGYTF. The CDR3 DNA reads as TGTGCCAGCAGTGATGACAGGGGACTTTGGTATGGCTACACCTTC. This chain joins TRBV7-2 and TRBJ1-2; TRBD1 matches 8 bases. The junction had 11 bases not matched to a gene; V was cut back by 6 bases and J by 5 bases. The CDR3 consists of 15 residues. The germline CDR1 and CDR2 sequences are SGHTA and FQGNSA. Together with reference TRBV7-2 and TRBJ1-2, the CDR3 gives the full variable domain: GAGVSQSPSNKVTEKGKDVELRCDPISGHTALYWYRQSLGQGLEFLIYFQGNSAPDKSGLPSDRFSAERTGGSVSTLTIQRTQQEDSAVYLCASSDDRGLWYGYTFGSGTRLTVV.

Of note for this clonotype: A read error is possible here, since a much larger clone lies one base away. The CDR3 loop reads CSVEEVATTGGNEQYV. CDR3 nucleotides: TGCAGCGTTGAAGAAGTTGCTACCACCGGAGGAAACGAGCAGTACGTC. The genes are TRBV29-1 and TRBJ2-7, with a weak D call TRBD2 (5 bases). This CDR3 spans 16 amino acids. The V end was cut by 0 bases, the J end by 5 bases, with 20 bases between. Looked up from germline, CDR1 is SQVTM and CDR2 is ANQGSEA.

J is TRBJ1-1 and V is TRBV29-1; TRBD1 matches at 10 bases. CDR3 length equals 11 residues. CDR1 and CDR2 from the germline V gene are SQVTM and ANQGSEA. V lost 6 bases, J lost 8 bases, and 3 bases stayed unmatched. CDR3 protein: CSVDRGLEAFF. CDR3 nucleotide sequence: TGCAGCGTGGACAGGGGGTTGGAAGCTTTCTTT.

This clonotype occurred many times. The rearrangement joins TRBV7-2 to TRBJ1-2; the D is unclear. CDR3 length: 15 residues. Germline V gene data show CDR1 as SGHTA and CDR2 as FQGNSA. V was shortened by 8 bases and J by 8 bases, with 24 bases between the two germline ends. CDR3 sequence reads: CASAPAGRKAGGYTF. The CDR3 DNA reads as TGTGCCAGCGCCCCCGCGGGAAGGAAGGCAGGAGGCTACACCTTC.

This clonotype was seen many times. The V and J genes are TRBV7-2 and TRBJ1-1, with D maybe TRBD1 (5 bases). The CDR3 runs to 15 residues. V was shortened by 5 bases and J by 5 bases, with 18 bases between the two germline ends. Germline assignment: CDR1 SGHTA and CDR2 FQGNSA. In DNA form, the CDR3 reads TGTGCCAGCAGCCAAGAGGGCGGGGGAGGAACTGAAGCTTTCTTT. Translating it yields CASSQEGGGGTEAFF.

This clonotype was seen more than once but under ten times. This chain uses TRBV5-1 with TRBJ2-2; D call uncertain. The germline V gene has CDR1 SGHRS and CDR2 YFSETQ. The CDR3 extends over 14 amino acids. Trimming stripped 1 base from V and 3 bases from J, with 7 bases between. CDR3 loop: CASSLSTDTGELFF. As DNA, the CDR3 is TGCGCCAGCAGCTTGAGCACCGACACCGGGGAGCTGTTTTTT.

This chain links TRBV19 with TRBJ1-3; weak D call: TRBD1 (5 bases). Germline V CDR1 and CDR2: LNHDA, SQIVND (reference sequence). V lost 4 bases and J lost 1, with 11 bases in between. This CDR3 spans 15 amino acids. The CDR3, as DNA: TGTGCCAGTAGTACGACAGTATCTTCTGGAAACACCATATATTTT. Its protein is CASSTTVSSGNTIYF.

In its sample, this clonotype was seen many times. The CDR3 DNA reads TGTGCCAGCAGCTTAGGCCAGTATCACACTGAAGCTTTCTTT. It translates to CASSLGQYHTEAFF. The chain combines TRBV7-9 with TRBJ1-1; D gene uncertain. CDR1 SEHNR and CDR2 FQNEAQ come from the germline V gene (reference sequence). Trimming removed 1 base at V and 3 bases at J, with 9 bases between. The CDR3 sequence is 14 residues long.

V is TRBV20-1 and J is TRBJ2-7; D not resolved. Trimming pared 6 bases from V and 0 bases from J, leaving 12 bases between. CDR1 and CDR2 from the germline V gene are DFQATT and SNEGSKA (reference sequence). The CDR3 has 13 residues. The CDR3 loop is CSAPNPISYEQYF. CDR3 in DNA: TGCAGTGCGCCGAATCCTATCTCCTACGAGCAGTACTTC.

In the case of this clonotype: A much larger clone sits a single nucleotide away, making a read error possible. CDR3 in amino acids: CTSSQEELMNTEAFF. DNA for the CDR3: TGTACCAGCAGCCAAGAGGAGTTAATGAACACTGAAGCTTTCTTT. The chain is built from TRBV4-1 and TRBJ1-1; no definite D call. Per the germline V gene, CDR1 is MGHRA and CDR2 is YSYEKL. CDR3 length equals 15 residues.

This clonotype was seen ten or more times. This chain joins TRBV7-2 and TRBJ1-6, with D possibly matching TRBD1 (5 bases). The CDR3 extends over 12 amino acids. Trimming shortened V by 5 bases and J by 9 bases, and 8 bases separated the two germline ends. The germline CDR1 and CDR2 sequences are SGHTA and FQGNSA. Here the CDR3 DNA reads TGTGCCAGCAGCGAGGGGTCTTCACCCCTCCACTTT. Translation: CASSEGSSPLHF.

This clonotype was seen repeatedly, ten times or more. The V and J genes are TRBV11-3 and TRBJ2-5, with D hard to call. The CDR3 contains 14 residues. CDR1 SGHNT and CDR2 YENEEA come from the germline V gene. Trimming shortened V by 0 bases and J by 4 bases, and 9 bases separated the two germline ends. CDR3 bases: TGTGCCAGCAGCTTAGAGTGGAATGGAGAGACCCAGTACTTC. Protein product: CASSLEWNGETQYF.

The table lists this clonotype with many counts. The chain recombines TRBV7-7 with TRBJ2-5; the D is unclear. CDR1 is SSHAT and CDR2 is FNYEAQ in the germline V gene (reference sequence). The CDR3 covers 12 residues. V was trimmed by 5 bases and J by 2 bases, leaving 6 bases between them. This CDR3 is CASSDGQETQYF. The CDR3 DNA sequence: TGTGCCAGCAGCGATGGGCAAGAGACCCAGTACTTC.

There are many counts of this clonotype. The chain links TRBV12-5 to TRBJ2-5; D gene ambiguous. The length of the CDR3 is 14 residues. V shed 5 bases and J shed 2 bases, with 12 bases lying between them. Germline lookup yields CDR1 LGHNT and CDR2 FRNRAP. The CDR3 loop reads CASGPPGPQETQYF. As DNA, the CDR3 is TGTGCTAGTGGTCCCCCCGGGCCACAAGAGACCCAGTACTTC.

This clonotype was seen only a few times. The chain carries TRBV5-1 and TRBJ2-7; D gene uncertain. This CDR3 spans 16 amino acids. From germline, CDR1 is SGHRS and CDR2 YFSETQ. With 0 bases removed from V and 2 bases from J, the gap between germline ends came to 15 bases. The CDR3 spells CASSLGSLSRAYEQYF. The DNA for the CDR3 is TGCGCCAGCAGCTTGGGTTCCCTAAGTCGAGCCTACGAGCAGTACTTC.

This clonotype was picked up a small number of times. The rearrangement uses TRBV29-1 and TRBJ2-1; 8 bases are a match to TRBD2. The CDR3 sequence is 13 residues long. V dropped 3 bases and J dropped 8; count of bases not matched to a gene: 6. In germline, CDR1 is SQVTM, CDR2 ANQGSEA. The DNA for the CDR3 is TGCAGCGTTGACACCGCGGGAGGCGATGAGCAGTTCTTC. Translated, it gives CSVDTAGGDEQFF.

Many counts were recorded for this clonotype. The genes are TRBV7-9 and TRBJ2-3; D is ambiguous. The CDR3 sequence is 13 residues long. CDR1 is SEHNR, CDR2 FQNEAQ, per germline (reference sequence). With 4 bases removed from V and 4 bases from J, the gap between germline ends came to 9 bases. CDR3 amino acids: CASSSPSSDTQYF. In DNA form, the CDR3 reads TGTGCCAGCAGCTCCCCCTCCTCAGATACGCAGTATTTT.